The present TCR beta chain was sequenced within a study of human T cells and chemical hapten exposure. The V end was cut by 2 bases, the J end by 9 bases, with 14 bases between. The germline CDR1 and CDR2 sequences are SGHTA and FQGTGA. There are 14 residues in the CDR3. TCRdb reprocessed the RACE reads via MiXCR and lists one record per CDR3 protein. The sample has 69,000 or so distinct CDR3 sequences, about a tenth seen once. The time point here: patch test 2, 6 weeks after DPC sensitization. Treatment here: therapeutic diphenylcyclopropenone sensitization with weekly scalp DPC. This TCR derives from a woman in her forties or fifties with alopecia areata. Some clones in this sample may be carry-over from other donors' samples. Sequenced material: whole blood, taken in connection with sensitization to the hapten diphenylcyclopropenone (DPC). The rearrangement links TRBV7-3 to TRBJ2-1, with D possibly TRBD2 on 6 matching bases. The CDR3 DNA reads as TGTGCCAGCAGCTTAGGGGGGTTAAACAGTGAGCAGTTCTTC. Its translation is CASSLGGLNSEQFF.